Presented here are 31 T cell receptor beta chains from one specimen sequenced in a study of cytomegalovirus exposure and HLA in healthy donors. Researchers ran the PCR with 60 Vbeta and 13 Jbeta primers. Measured with immunoSEQ multiplex PCR; TCRdb has only the in-frame clones, and not every one. The sample lists just over 150,000 clones; approximately 81% were seen once. Sequencing was carried out using PBMCs. The receptors here all came from a man in his late teens or twenties in good health and CMV-seropositive.

This clone has a single count. This rearrangement joins TRBV11-3 to TRBJ2-1; 7 bases are a match to TRBD2. The CDR3 covers 15 residues. In germline, CDR1 is SGHNT, CDR2 YENEEA. The V gene end was trimmed by 4 bases and the J gene end by 9 bases; junction bases not matched to a gene: 12. Here the CDR3 DNA reads TGTGCCAGCAGCTATCTAGCGGCCCCCGTCAGTGAGCAGTTCTTC. As protein: CASSYLAAPVSEQFF.

The count of this clone is one. This chain joins TRBV19 and TRBJ2-3; perhaps TRBD2 as D (7 bases). Trimming left V 6 bases short and J 6 bases short, with 13 bases between. Per the germline V gene, CDR1 is LNHDA and CDR2 is SQIVND (reference sequence). There are 13 residues in the CDR3. In nucleotides, the CDR3 is TGTGCCAGTAGGGAGGGGGGGCGTGATACGCAGTATTTT. Translation gives CASREGGRDTQYF. The full variable domain, with the rest looked up from reference TRBV19 and TRBJ2-3, is DGGITQSPKYLFRKEGQNVTLSCEQNLNHDAMYWYRQDPGQGLRLIYYSQIVNDFQKGDIAEGYSVSREKKESFPLTVTSAQKNPTAFYLCASREGGRDTQYFGPGTRLTVL.

The count of this clone is one. For the CDR3, the DNA is TGTGCCAGCAGTCGACAGGGGGCGAAAGAGACCCAGTACTTC. Translated, it gives CASSRQGAKETQYF. The V call is TRBV6-5, the J call TRBJ2-5, with 10 bases that match TRBD1. Unmatched junction bases numbered 3, after V lost 5 bases and J lost 3 bases. From germline, CDR1 is MNHEY and CDR2 SVGAGI. The CDR3 loop spans 14 amino acids.

The chain uses TRBV5-1 and TRBJ1-2, with D perhaps matching TRBD1 (5 bases). Trimming shortened V by 4 bases and J by 6 bases, and 22 bases separated the two germline ends. The CDR3 sequence is 16 residues long. Germline assignment: CDR1 SGHRS and CDR2 YFSETQ. CDR3 protein: CASSPGMTGGRNGYTF. The CDR3 DNA follows: TGCGCCAGCAGCCCGGGGATGACGGGGGGGAGGAATGGCTACACCTTC. Complete variable domain (other parts from reference TRBV5-1 and TRBJ1-2): KAGVTQTPRYLIKTRGQQVTLSCSPISGHRSVSWYQQTPGQGLQFLFEYFSETQRNKGNFPGRFSGRQFSNSRSEMNVSTLELGDSALYLCASSPGMTGGRNGYTFGSGTRLTVV.

Worth noting for this clone: The sample carries other DNA sequences with the same CDR3. The chain combines TRBV2 with TRBJ2-7; the match to TRBD1 covers 7 bases. The germline V gene encodes CDR1 SNHLY and CDR2 FYNNEI. The CDR3 is 12 amino acids. J gave up 3 bases and V 4 bases, and 0 bases lay outside the gene matches. CDR3 sequence (DNA): TGTGCCAGCAGTGGGGACAGCTACGAGCAGTACTTC. It specifies CASSGDSYEQYF.

This clone was seen just once. The gene calls are TRBV6-1 and TRBJ1-2; possible D gene TRBD1, 6 bases. Germline V CDR1 and CDR2: MNHNS, SASEGT. The CDR3 totals 15 residues. The germline V and J ends were trimmed by 5 bases and 3 bases, with 16 bases remaining between them. The CDR3 here is CASSQTGLTDYGYTF. The CDR3 DNA reads as TGTGCCAGCAGTCAGACAGGCCTTACGGACTATGGCTACACCTTC.

The CDR3 region has the DNA TGCGCCAGCAGTGAAGGAGCTTACAATGAGCAGTTCTTC. Translating it yields CASSEGAYNEQFF. J is TRBJ2-1 and V is TRBV10-2; D remains unclear. The CDR3 has 13 residues. V lost 3 bases, J lost 4 bases, and 7 bases lay in between. Germline CDR1 and CDR2: WSHSY and SAAADI.

The chain joins TRBV5-1 to TRBJ2-3; 8 bases line up with TRBD2. The germline V gene encodes CDR1 SGHRS and CDR2 YFSETQ. The CDR3 totals 16 residues. V lost 3 bases to trimming and J lost 0 bases; unmatched junction nucleotides: 6. The CDR3 loop reads CASSWGLVVSTDTQYF. DNA of the CDR3: TGCGCCAGCAGCTGGGGACTAGTTGTAAGCACAGATACGCAGTATTTT.

This chain joins TRBV6-5 and TRBJ2-7, with D maybe TRBD1 (5 bases). Trimming left V 4 bases short and J 0 bases short, with 10 bases between. The CDR3 extends over 14 amino acids. The germline V gene has CDR1 MNHEY and CDR2 SVGAGI. CDR3: CASSSWGRSYEQYF. CDR3 nucleotides: TGTGCCAGCAGTTCCTGGGGCCGCTCCTACGAGCAGTACTTC.

This clone was detected once. V usage is TRBV2 and J usage is TRBJ2-7; 15 bases line up with TRBD2. The CDR3 totals 17 residues. Trimming took 5 bases from V and 2 from J; bases not matched to a gene: 7. Germline V gene data show CDR1 as SNHLY and CDR2 as FYNNEI. Here the CDR3 reads CASSSGLAGGFAYEQYF. The CDR3 coding sequence is TGTGCCAGCAGTTCGGGACTAGCGGGGGGATTCGCCTACGAGCAGTACTTC.

The chain joins TRBV6-5 to TRBJ1-1; 11 bases fit TRBD1. The V and J ends lost 6 bases and 5 bases, in that order; junction bases with no gene match: 8. Germline-derived CDR1 and CDR2 are MNHEY and SVGAGI. CDR3 length: 15 residues. Here the CDR3 DNA reads TGTGCCAGCAGCTGGACAGGGGGCTTGAGTACTGAAGCTTTCTTT. It codes for CASSWTGGLSTEAFF.

This clone is a singleton in its sample. V gene TRBV6-5 combines with J gene TRBJ1-2; 9 bases fit TRBD1. There are 14 residues in the CDR3. Germline V CDR1 and CDR2: MNHEY, SVGAGI. After removal of 5 bases from V and 7 bases from J, the junction contained 8 bases not matched to a gene. The CDR3 DNA reads as TGTGCCAGCAGTGAGGACAGGGGATACCTTGGCTACACCTTC. This encodes CASSEDRGYLGYTF.

This chain joins TRBV5-4 and TRBJ2-7, with TRBD1 matching 8 bases. Germline assignment: CDR1 SGHNT and CDR2 YYREEE (reference sequence). The ends lost 2 bases at V and 4 bases at J; junction bases unmatched: 5. The CDR3 extends over 14 amino acids. CDR3 loop: CASSFGRGRYEQYF. In DNA, the CDR3 is TGTGCCAGCAGCTTTGGCAGGGGGCGGTACGAGCAGTACTTC.

This chain links TRBV23-1 with TRBJ1-1, with unresolved D. TRBV23-1 is an ORF for which the function is uncertain. This CDR3 has 16 residues. Trimming took 4 bases from V and 5 from J, leaving 20 bases between them. The CDR3 bases are TGCGCCAGCAGTCTTACTGACATACAACACTTGACTGAAGCTTTCTTT. Translation gives CASSLTDIQHLTEAFF.

The V call is TRBV15, the J call TRBJ2-7; 10 bases fit TRBD1. In germline, CDR1 is LNHNV, CDR2 YYDKDF (reference sequence). This CDR3 has 15 residues. With 8 bases clipped from V and 6 bases from J, the junction kept 13 bases outside the gene matches. This CDR3 reads CATAWAGQGLGEQYF. The CDR3 DNA is TGTGCCACCGCTTGGGCGGGACAGGGGTTGGGCGAGCAGTACTTC.

The chain couples TRBV30 to TRBJ2-5, with D unclear. CDR3 length equals 15 residues. Trimming cost V 2 bases and J 2 bases, with 15 bases left between them. Germline V gives CDR1 GTSNPN, CDR2 SVGIG (reference sequence). In DNA, the CDR3 is TGTGCCTGGAGTTCACGCGGAAGGTTTCAAGAGACCCAGTACTTC. Translation: CAWSSRGRFQETQYF.

The chain joins TRBV11-1 to TRBJ2-3, with 8 bases lining up with TRBD2. Per the germline V gene, CDR1 is SGHAT and CDR2 is FQDESV (reference sequence). The J segment lost 0 bases and the V segment lost 4 bases, leaving 3 bases of the junction unmatched. The CDR3 covers 15 residues. This CDR3 reads CASSWQRGSTDTQYF. In DNA, the CDR3 is TGTGCCAGCAGCTGGCAGCGGGGGAGCACAGATACGCAGTATTTT.

The chain is built from TRBV7-3 and TRBJ1-6; D is unresolved. V was pared by 2 bases and J by 10 bases, with 18 bases between. The germline V gene encodes CDR1 SGHTA and CDR2 FQGTGA. CDR3 length: 16 amino acids. DNA of the CDR3: TGTGCCAGCAGCTTAGGGATGAGGGCCATGAGATCACCCCTCCACTTT. Translation: CASSLGMRAMRSPLHF.

This clone has a handful of counts. The chain links TRBV28 to TRBJ2-1, with 7 bases fitting TRBD1. The CDR3 is 12 residues long. V was clipped by 11 bases and J by 5 bases; unmatched bases: 6. Germline lookup yields CDR1 MDHEN and CDR2 SYDVKM. The CDR3, as DNA: TGTGCCGTGGGACAGCAAAACAATGAGCAGTTCTTC. It yields the protein CAVGQQNNEQFF.

The CDR3 sequence is CASSPDGGNTEAFF. The DNA of the CDR3 is TGTGCCAGCTCACCAGACGGCGGGAACACTGAAGCTTTCTTT. The rearrangement uses TRBV18 and TRBJ1-1; the D is unclear. The V end was cut by 2 bases, the J end by 1 base, with 8 bases between. Germline CDR1 reads KGHSH; CDR2 reads LQKENI. The CDR3 loop spans 14 amino acids.

V and J are TRBV9 and TRBJ1-6; tentative D call: TRBD1 (5 bases). The CDR3 covers 14 residues. Germline lookup yields CDR1 SGDLS and CDR2 YYNGEE. Trimming pared 3 bases from V and 11 bases from J, leaving 15 bases between. The CDR3 nucleotides read TGTGCCAGCAGCGCTTTACAGGTGCAGGCACCCCTCCACTTT. It translates to CASSALQVQAPLHF. The whole variable domain, remainder taken from reference TRBV9 and TRBJ1-6, is DSGVTQTPKHLITATGQRVTLRCSPRSGDLSVYWYQQSLDQGLQFLIQYYNGEERAKGNILERFSAQQFPDLHSELNLSSLELGDSALYFCASSALQVQAPLHFGNGTRLTVT.

The rearrangement links TRBV10-3 to TRBJ1-3; 9 positions agree with TRBD1. Unmatched junction bases numbered 5, after V lost 4 bases and J lost 4 bases. The CDR3 extends over 15 amino acids. The germline gives CDR1 ENHRY, CDR2 SYGVKD. The CDR3 loop is CAISGPGQGGNTIYF. DNA of the CDR3: TGTGCCATCAGTGGCCCGGGACAGGGAGGAAACACCATATATTTT.

This clone appeared once. The J gene is TRBJ2-5, the V gene TRBV7-2; 9 bases are a match to TRBD2. Germline loops: CDR1 SGHTA, CDR2 FQGNSA. V shed 0 bases, J shed 4 bases, and the junction held 9 bases outside the gene matches. The CDR3 consists of 17 residues. CDR3 region: CASSLALLAGAAETQYF. In nucleotides, the CDR3 is TGTGCCAGCAGCTTAGCCCTTTTAGCGGGGGCCGCAGAGACCCAGTACTTC.

In DNA, the CDR3 is TGTGCCAGCAGCCCCCAGGAAGGGGGCGATGAGCAGTTCTTC. As protein: CASSPQEGGDEQFF. The V gene is TRBV7-9, the J gene TRBJ2-1, with 7 bases aligning to TRBD1. J lost 8 bases, V lost 5 bases, and 9 bases had no gene match. Germline CDR1 reads SEHNR; CDR2 reads FQNEAQ (reference sequence). CDR3 length equals 14 residues.

The chain joins TRBV5-6 to TRBJ1-5, with 7 bases aligning to TRBD1. Germline-derived CDR1 and CDR2 are SGHDT and YYEEEE. The CDR3 extends over 18 amino acids. V lost 4 bases and J lost 1; bases outside the gene matches: 14. DNA for the CDR3: TGTGCCAGCAGCCTAATGGGTGCAACAGGGGAAAGCAATCAGCCCCAGCATTTT. This codes for CASSLMGATGESNQPQHF.

The chain joins TRBV7-2 to TRBJ2-7; D gene ambiguous. Trimming stripped 5 bases from V and 3 bases from J, with 17 bases between. The CDR3 sequence is 15 residues long. Germline CDR1 reads SGHTA; CDR2 reads FQGNSA. In nucleotides, the CDR3 is TGTGCCAGCAGCCTACCTCTTGCGGCAAACTACGAGCAGTACTTC. Translated: CASSLPLAANYEQYF. The whole variable domain, filled in from reference TRBV7-2 and TRBJ2-7, reads GAGVSQSPSNKVTEKGKDVELRCDPISGHTALYWYRQSLGQGLEFLIYFQGNSAPDKSGLPSDRFSAERTGGSVSTLTIQRTQQEDSAVYLCASSLPLAANYEQYFGPGTRLTVT.

The rearrangement links TRBV11-2 to TRBJ2-7; 10 nucleotides align to TRBD1. The ends lost 3 bases at V and 5 bases at J; junction bases unmatched: 7. The CDR3 has 15 residues. The germline V gene encodes CDR1 SGHAT and CDR2 FQNNGV. The CDR3 reads CASSFFRDRGHEQYF. The CDR3 bases are TGTGCCAGCAGCTTTTTCCGGGACAGGGGCCACGAGCAGTACTTC.

The chain uses TRBV5-6 and TRBJ1-5; TRBD1 agrees at 7 bases. The length of the CDR3 is 17 residues. Germline V CDR1 and CDR2: SGHDT, YYEEEE. V shed 4 bases, J shed 2 bases, and the junction held 12 bases outside the gene matches. In nucleotides, the CDR3 is TGTGCCAGCAGCCGGGGACCCGGGACAGACCGCAATCAGCCCCAGCATTTT. As protein: CASSRGPGTDRNQPQHF.

This sequence joins TRBV4-1 and TRBJ1-2; D is perhaps TRBD1 (6 bases). The CDR3 is 14 residues long. V lost 4 bases and J lost 2, with 11 bases in between. Germline CDR1 is MGHRA and CDR2 is YSYEKL. For the CDR3, the DNA is TGCGCCAGCAGCCGAGGCGGACAGAACTATGGCTACACCTTC. Amino acid sequence: CASSRGGQNYGYTF.

The rearrangement joins TRBV5-1 to TRBJ2-2, with TRBD1 as a possible D gene (5 bases). V was clipped by 0 bases and J by 5 bases, with 11 bases between them. This CDR3 contains 15 residues. The germline V gene has CDR1 SGHRS and CDR2 YFSETQ. CDR3 residues: CASSLVIQGTGELFF. The CDR3 DNA is TGCGCCAGCAGCTTGGTTATTCAGGGTACCGGGGAGCTGTTTTTT.

The chain carries TRBV2 and TRBJ2-3, with TRBD2 matching over 9 bases. This CDR3 is built from 15 residues. CDR1 is SNHLY and CDR2 is FYNNEI in the germline V gene. V lost 7 bases and J lost 2; bases outside the gene matches: 7. CDR3 residues: CASTLAGADTDTQYF. Written as DNA, the CDR3 is TGTGCCAGCACCTTAGCGGGGGCAGACACAGATACGCAGTATTTT.